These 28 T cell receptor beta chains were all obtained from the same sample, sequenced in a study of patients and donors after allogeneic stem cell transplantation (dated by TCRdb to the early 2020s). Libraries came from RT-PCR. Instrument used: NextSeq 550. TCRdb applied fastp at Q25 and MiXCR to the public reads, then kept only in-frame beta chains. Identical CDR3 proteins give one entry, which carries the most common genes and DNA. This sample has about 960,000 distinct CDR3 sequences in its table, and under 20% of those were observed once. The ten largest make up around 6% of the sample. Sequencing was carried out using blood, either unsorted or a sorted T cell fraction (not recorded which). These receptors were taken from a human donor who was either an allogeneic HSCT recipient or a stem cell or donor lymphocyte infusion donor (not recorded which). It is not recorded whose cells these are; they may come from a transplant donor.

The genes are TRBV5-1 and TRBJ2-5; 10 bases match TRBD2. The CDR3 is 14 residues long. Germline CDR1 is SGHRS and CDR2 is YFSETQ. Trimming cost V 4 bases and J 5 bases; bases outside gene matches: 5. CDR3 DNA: TGCGCCAGCAGCCCAGCGGGGGGGCCGGAGACCCAGTACTTC. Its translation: CASSPAGGPETQYF.

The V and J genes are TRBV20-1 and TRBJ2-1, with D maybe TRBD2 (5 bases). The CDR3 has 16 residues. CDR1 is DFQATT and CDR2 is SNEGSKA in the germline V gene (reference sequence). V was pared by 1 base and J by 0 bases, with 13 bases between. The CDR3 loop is CSARGPPSGSYNEQFF. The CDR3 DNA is TGCAGTGCTAGAGGCCCACCGAGCGGCTCCTACAATGAGCAGTTCTTC.

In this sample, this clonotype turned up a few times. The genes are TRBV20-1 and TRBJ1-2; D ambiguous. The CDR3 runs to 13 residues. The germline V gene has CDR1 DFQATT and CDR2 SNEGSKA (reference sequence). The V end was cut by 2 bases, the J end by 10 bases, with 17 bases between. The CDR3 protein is CSARRVTLNTYTF. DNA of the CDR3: TGCAGTGCTAGAAGAGTGACGCTAAATACCTACACCTTC.

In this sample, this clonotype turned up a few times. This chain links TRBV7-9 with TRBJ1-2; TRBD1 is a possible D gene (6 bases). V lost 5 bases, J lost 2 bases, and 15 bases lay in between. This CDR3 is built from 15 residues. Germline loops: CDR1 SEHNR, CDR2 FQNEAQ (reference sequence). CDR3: CASSHGGGPNYGYTF. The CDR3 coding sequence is TGTGCCAGCAGCCACGGGGGGGGGCCCAACTATGGCTACACCTTC.

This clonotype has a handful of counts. The CDR3 loop reads CASSQDASLAGDTQYF. CDR3 DNA sequence: TGTGCCAGCAGCCAAGATGCAAGCCTAGCGGGAGATACGCAGTATTTT. The chain recombines TRBV4-2 with TRBJ2-3, with 8 bases fitting TRBD2. V shed 0 bases, J shed 5 bases, and the junction held 7 bases outside the gene matches. The CDR3 runs 16 residues. Germline V gives CDR1 LGHNA, CDR2 YNFKEQ.

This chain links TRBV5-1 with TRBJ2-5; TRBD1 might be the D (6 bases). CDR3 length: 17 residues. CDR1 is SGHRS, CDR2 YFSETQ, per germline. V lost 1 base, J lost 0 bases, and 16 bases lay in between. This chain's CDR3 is CASSLSVGALYQETQYF. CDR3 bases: TGCGCCAGCAGCTTGTCCGTGGGGGCCCTATACCAAGAGACCCAGTACTTC. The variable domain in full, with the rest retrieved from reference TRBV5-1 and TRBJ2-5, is KAGVTQTPRYLIKTRGQQVTLSCSPISGHRSVSWYQQTPGQGLQFLFEYFSETQRNKGNFPGRFSGRQFSNSRSEMNVSTLELGDSALYLCASSLSVGALYQETQYFGPGTRLLVL.

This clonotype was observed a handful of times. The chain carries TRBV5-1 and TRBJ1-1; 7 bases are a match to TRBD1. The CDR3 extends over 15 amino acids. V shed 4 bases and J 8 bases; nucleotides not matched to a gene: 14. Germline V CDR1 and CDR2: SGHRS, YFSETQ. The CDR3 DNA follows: TGCGCCAGCAGCCCCTTACCATCGGGACAGCCCGAAGCTTTCTTT. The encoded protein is CASSPLPSGQPEAFF.

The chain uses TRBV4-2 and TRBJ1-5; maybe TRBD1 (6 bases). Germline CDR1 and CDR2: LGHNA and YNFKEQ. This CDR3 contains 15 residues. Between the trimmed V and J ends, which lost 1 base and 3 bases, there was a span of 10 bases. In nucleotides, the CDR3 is TGTGCCAGCAGCCAAGGAACAGGGAACAATCAGCCCCAGCATTTT. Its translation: CASSQGTGNNQPQHF.

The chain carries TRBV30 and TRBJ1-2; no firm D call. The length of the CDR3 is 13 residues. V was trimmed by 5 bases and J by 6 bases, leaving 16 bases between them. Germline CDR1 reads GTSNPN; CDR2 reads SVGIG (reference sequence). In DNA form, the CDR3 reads TGTGCCTGGGGGTTGGGCAGCCGGCATGGCTACACCTTC. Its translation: CAWGLGSRHGYTF.

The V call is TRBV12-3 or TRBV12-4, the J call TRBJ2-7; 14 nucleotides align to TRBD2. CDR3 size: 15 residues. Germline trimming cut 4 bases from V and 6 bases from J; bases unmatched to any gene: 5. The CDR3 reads CASSYRLAGGPEQYF. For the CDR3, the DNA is TGTGCCAGCAGTTATCGACTAGCGGGAGGGCCCGAGCAGTACTTC.

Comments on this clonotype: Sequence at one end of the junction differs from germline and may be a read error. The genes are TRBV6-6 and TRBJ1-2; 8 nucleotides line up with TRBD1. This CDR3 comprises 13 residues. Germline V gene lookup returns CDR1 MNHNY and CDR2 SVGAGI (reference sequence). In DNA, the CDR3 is TGTGCCGGCAGTTACTCTTCAGGGGGCGGCTACACCTTC. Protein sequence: CAGSYSSGGGYTF.

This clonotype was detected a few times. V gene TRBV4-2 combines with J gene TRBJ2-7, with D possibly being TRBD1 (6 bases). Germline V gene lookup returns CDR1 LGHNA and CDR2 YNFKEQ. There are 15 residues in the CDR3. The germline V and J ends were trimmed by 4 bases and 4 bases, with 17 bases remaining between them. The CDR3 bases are TGTGCCAGCAGCCCTCTTTCACAGGGCGGGTACGAGCAGTACTTC. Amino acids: CASSPLSQGGYEQYF.

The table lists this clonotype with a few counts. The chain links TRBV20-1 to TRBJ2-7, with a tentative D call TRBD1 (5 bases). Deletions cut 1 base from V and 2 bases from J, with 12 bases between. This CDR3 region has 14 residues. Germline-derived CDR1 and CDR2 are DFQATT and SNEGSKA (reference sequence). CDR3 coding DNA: TGCAGTGCTAGAGCCTCCAGGGTTCCCTACGAGCAGTACTTC. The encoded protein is CSARASRVPYEQYF.

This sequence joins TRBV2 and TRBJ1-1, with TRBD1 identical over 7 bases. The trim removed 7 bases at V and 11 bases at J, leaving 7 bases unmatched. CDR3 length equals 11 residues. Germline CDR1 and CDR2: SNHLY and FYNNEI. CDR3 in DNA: TGTGCCAGCACCAGGGGGACCCAGGCTTTCTTT. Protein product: CASTRGTQAFF.

The CDR3 DNA follows: TGCAGTGCAAAAGGGACCCCAGACAATGAGCAGTTCTTC. As protein: CSAKGTPDNEQFF. The V call is TRBV20-1, the J call TRBJ2-1, with D perhaps being TRBD1 or TRBD2 (5 bases each). Germline values: CDR1 DFQATT, CDR2 SNEGSKA (reference sequence). Trimming cost V 6 bases and J 5 bases, with 14 bases left between them. This CDR3 spans 13 amino acids.

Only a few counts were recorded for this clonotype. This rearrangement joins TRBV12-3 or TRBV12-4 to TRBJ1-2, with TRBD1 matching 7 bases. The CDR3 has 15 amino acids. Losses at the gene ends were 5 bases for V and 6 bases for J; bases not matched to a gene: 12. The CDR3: CASSLRTGPRDGYTF. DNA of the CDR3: TGTGCCAGCAGTCTCCGGACAGGCCCGAGGGATGGCTACACCTTC.

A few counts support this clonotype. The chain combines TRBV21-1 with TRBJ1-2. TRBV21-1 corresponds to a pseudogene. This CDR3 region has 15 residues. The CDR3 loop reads CASSPQSGGYNGYTF. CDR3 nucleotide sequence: TGTGCCAGCAGCCCCCAGAGTGGAGGGTACAATGGCTACACCTTC.

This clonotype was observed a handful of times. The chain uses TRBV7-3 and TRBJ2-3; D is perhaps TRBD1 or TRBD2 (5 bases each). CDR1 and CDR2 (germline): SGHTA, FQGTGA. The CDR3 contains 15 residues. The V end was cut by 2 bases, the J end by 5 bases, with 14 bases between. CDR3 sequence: CASSLDGRGVDTQYF. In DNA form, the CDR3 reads TGTGCCAGCAGCTTAGATGGGAGAGGGGTAGATACGCAGTATTTT.

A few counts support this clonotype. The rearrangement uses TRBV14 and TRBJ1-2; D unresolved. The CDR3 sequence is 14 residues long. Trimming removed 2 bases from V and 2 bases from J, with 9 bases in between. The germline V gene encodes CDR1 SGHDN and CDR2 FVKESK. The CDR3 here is CASSQTRLNYGYTF. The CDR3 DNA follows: TGTGCCAGCAGCCAAACGAGGTTGAACTATGGCTACACCTTC.

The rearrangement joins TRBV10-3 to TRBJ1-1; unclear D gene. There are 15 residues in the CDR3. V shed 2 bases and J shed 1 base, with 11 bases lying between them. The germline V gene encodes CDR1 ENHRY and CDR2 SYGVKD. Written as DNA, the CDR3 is TGTGCCATCAGTGAGCAGGCCCTCCAGAACACTGAAGCTTTCTTT. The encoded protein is CAISEQALQNTEAFF.

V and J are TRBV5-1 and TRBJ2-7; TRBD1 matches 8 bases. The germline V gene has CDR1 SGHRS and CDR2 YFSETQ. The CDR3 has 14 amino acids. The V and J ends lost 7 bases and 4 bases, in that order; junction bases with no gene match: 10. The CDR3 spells CASGTNGDRYEQYF. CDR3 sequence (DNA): TGCGCCAGCGGTACGAACGGGGACAGGTACGAGCAGTACTTC.

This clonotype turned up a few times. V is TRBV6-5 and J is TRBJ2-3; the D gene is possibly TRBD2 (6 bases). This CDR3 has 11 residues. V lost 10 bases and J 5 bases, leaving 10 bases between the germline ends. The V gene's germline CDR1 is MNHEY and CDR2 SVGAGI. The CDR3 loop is CATLGGDTQYF. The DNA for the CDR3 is TGTGCCACCCTGGGGGGAGATACGCAGTATTTT.

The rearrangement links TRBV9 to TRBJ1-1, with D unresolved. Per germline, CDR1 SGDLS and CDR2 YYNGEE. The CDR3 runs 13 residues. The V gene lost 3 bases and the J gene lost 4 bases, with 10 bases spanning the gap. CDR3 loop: CASSGGPSTEAFF. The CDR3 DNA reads TGTGCCAGCAGCGGAGGACCGAGCACTGAAGCTTTCTTT.

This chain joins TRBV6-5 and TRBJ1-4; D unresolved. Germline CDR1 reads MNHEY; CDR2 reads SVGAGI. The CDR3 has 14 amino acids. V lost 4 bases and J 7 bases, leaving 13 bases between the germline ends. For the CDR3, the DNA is TGTGCCAGCAGTTCGACCCGGGTCGGTGAAAAACTGTTTTTT. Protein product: CASSSTRVGEKLFF.

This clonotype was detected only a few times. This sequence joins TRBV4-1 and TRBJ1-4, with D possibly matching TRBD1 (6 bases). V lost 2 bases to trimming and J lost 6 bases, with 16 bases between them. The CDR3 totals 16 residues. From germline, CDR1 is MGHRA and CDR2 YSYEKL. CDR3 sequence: CASSQTPSPGDEKLFF. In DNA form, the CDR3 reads TGCGCCAGCAGCCAAACCCCTAGTCCAGGGGATGAAAAACTGTTTTTT.

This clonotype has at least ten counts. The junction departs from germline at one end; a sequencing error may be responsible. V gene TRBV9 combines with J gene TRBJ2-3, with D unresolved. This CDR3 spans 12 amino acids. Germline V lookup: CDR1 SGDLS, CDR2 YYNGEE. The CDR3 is CASSVGTDTQYF. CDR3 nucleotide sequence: TGCGCCAGCAGCGTCGGAACAGATACGCAGTATTTT.

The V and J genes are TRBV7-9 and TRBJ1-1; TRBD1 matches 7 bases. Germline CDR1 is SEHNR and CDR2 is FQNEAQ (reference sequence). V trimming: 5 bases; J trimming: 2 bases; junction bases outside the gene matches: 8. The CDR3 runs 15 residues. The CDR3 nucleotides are TGTGCCAGCAGCCGACAGGGTGTCATTAACACTGAAGCTTTCTTT. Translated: CASSRQGVINTEAFF.

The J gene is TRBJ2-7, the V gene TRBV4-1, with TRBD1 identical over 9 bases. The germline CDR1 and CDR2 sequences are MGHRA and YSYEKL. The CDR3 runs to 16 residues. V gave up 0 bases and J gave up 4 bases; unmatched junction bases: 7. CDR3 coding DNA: TGCGCCAGCAGCCAAGATAAGCCGGGACAGGGATACGAGCAGTACTTC. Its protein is CASSQDKPGQGYEQYF.